What follows is one T cell receptor beta chain and its context. Its antigen is undetermined. TCRdb's copy holds only in-frame clones and misses some; the assay was immunoSEQ multiplex PCR. The table shows over 100,000 clones, with 85% to 90% occurring only once. There are 16 residues in the CDR3. V lost 3 bases to trimming and J lost 10 bases; unmatched junction nucleotides: 12. Germline V CDR1 and CDR2: LNHDA, SQIVND (reference sequence). Donors were drawn from the approximately 120-subject validation cohort, separate from the roughly 670-subject first cohort. This specimen belongs to a study of cytomegalovirus exposure and HLA in healthy donors. Study results and caveats: According to a later analysis, TCR clusters from the first cohort tended to co-occur in the 120 or so validation repertoires.

The rearrangement joins TRBV19 to TRBJ1-6; TRBD1 aligns across 7 bases. This receptor was obtained from a man aged 25-45 years in good health and CMV-seronegative. The specimen sequenced was PBMCs. DNA of the CDR3: TGTGCCAGTAGTATCCTCGGACAGGCGAGGGGATCACCCCTCCACTTT. Translation: CASSILGQARGSPLHF. Based on the CDR3 plus reference TRBV19 and TRBJ1-6, the full variable domain is DGGITQSPKYLFRKEGQNVTLSCEQNLNHDAMYWYRQDPGQGLRLIYYSQIVNDFQKGDIAEGYSVSREKKESFPLTVTSAQKNPTAFYLCASSILGQARGSPLHFGNGTRLTVT.